This T cell receptor beta chain was documented in a study of blood T cell repertoires in COVID-19. Clones were read by immunoSEQ multiplex PCR, and TCRdb kept only the in-frame ones, dropping some. The data contain 170,000 or so clones, about 83% of them singletons. This receptor was taken from a woman aged 70-85 years with COVID-19, enrolled during active disease. Sequencing used peripheral blood.

CDR3 loop: CASGRDRGRYEQYF. CDR3 nucleotide sequence: TGCGCCAGCGGGCGGGACAGGGGGCGGTACGAGCAGTACTTC. The chain combines TRBV5-1 with TRBJ2-7; 12 positions agree with TRBD1. V gave up 7 bases and J gave up 4 bases; unmatched junction bases: 6. CDR1 and CDR2 from the germline V gene are SGHRS and YFSETQ. The CDR3 length is 14 residues.